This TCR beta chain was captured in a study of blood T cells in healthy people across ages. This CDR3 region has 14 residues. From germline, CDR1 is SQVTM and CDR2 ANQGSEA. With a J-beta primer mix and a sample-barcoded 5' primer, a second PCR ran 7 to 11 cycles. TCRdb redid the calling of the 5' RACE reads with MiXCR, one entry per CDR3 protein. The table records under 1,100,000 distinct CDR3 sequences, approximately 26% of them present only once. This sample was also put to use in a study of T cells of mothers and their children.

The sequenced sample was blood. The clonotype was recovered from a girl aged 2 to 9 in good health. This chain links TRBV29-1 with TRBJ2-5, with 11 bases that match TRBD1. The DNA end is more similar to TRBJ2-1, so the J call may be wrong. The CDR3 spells CSVRGTGGYNEQFF. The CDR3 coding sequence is TGCAGCGTTAGGGGGACAGGGGGTTACAATGAGCAGTTCTTC.